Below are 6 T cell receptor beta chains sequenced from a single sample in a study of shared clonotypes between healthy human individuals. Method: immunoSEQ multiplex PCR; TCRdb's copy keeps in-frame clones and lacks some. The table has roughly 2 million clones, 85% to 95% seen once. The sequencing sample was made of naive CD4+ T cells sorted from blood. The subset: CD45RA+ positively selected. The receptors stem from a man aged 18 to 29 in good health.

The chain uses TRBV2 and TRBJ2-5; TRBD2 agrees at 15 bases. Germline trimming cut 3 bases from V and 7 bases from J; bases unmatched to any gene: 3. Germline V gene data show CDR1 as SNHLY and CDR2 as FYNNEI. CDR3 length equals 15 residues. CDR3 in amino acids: CASSEEGLAGGTQYF. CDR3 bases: TGTGCCAGCAGTGAGGAGGGACTAGCGGGAGGGACCCAGTACTTC.

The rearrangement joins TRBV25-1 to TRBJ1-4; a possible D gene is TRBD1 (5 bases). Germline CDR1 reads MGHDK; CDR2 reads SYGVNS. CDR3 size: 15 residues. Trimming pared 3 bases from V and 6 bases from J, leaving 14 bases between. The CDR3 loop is CASSEGWQGYEKLFF. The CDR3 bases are TGTGCCAGCAGTGAGGGTTGGCAGGGTTATGAAAAACTGTTTTTT.

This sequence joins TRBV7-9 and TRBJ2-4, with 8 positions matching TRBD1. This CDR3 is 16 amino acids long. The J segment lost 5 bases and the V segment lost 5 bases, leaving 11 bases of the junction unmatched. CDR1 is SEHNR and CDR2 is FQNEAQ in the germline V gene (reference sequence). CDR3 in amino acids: CASSPTPGGAENIQYF. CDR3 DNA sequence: TGTGCCAGCAGCCCCACCCCAGGGGGCGCCGAAAACATTCAGTACTTC.

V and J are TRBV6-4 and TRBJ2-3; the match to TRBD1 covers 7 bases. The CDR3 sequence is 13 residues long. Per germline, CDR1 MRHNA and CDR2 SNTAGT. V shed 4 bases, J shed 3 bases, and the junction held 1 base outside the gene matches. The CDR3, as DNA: TGTGCCAGCAGTGGGACAGGAACAGATACGCAGTATTTT. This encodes CASSGTGTDTQYF.

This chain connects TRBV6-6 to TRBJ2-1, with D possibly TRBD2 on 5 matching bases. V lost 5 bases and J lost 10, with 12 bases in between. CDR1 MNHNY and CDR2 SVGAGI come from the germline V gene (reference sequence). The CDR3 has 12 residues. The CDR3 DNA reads TGTGCCAGCAGTAAAACGGGGAACGAGCAGTTCTTC. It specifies CASSKTGNEQFF.

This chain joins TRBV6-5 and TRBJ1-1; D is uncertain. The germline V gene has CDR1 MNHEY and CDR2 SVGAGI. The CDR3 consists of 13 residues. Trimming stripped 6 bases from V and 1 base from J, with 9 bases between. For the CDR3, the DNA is TGTGCCAGCAGCCGATCTCAGAACACTGAAGCTTTCTTT. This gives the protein CASSRSQNTEAFF.